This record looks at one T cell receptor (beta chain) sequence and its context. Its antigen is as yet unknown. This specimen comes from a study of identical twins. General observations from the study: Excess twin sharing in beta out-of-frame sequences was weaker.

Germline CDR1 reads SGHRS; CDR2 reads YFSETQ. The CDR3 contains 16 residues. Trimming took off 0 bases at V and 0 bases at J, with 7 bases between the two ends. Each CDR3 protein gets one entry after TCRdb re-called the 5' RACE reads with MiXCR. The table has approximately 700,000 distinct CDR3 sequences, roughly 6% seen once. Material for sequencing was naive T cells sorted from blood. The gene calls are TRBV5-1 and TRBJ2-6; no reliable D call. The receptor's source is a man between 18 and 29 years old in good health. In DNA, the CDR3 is TGCGCCAGCAGCTTGGACACCAGCTCTGGGGCCAACGTCCTGACTTTC. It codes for CASSLDTSSGANVLTF.